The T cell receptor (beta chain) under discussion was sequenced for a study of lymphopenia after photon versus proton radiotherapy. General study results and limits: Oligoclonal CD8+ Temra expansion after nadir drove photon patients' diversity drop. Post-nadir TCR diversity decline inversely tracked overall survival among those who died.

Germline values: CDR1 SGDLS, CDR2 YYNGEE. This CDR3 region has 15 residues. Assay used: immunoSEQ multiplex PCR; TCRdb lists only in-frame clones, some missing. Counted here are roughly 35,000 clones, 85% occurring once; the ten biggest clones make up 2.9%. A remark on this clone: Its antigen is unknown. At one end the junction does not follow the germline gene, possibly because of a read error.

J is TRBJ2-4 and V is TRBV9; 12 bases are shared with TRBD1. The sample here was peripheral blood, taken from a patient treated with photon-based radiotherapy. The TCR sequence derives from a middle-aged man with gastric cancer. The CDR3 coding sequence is TGTGCCAGCAGCGTCCTCCCGGGACAGGGGGCGGATCCGGCCTTC. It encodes CASSVLPGQGADPAF.